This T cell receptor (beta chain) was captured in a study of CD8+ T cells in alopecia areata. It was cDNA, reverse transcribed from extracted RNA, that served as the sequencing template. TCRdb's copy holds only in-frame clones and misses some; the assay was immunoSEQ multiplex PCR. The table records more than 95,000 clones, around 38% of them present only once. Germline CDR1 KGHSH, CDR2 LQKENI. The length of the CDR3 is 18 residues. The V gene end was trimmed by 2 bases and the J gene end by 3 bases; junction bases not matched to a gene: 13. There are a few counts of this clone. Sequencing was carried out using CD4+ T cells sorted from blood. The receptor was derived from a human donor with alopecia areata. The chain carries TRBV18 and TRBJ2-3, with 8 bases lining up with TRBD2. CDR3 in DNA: TGTGCCAGCTCACCATATCTCCACGGGAGGGCCACTACAGATACGCAGTATTTT. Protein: CASSPYLHGRATTDTQYF. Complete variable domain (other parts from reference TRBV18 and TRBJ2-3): NAGVMQNPRHLVRRRGQEARLRCSPMKGHSHVYWYRQLPEEGLKFMVYLQKENIIDESGMPKERFSAEFPKEGPSILRIQQVVRGDSAAYFCASSPYLHGRATTDTQYFGPGTRLTVL.